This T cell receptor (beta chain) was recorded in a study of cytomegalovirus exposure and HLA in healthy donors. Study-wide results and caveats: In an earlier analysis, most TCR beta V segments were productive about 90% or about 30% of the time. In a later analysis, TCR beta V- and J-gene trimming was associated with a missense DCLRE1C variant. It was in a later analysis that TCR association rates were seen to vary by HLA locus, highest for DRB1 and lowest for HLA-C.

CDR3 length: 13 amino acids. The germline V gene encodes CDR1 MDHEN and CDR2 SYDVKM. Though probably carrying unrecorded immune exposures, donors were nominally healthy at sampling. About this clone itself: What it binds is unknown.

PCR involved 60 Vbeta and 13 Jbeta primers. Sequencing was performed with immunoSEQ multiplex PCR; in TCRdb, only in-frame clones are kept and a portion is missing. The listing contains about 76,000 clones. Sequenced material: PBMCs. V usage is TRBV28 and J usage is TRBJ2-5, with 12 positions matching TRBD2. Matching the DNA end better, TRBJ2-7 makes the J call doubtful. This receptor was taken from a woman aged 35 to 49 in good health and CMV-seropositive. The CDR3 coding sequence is TGTGCCAGTTCGACTAGCGGGAGTGGCGAGCAGTACTTC. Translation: CASSTSGSGEQYF.